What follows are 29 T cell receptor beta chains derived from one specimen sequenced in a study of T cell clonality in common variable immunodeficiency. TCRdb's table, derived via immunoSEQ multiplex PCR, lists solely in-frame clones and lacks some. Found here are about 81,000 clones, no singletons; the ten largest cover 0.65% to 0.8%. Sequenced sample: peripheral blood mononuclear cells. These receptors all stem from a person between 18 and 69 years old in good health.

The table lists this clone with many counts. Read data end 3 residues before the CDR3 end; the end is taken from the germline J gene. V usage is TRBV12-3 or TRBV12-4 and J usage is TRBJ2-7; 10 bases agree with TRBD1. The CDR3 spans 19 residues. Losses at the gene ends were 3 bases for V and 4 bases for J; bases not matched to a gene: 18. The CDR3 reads CASSFPPDRGLPGQYEQYF. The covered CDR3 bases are TGTGCCAGCAGTTTCCCACCTGACAGGGGGCTTCCCGGGCAATACGAG.

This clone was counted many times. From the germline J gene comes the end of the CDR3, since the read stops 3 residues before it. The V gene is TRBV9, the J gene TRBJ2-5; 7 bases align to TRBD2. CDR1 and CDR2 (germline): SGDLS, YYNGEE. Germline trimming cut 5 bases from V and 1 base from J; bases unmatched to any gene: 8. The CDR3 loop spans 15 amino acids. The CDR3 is CASSPGTNLQETQYF. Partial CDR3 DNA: TGTGCCAGCAGTCCCGGGACTAACCTCCAAGAGACC.

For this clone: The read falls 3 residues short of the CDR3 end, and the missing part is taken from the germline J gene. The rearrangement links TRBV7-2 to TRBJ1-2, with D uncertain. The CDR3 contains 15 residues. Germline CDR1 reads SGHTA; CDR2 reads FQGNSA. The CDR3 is CASSLGLAAIYDYTF. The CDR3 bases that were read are TGTGCCAGCAGCTTAGGGCTAGCGGCTATTTACGAC.

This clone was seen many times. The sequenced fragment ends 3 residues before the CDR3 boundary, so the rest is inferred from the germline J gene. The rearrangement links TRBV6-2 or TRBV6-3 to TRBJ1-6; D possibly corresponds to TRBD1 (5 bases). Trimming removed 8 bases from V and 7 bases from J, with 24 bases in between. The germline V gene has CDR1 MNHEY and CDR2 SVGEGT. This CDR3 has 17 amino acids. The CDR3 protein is CASAYVKGHLVNSPLHF. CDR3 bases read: TGTGCCAGCGCTTACGTGAAAGGACACCTCGTGAATTCACCC.

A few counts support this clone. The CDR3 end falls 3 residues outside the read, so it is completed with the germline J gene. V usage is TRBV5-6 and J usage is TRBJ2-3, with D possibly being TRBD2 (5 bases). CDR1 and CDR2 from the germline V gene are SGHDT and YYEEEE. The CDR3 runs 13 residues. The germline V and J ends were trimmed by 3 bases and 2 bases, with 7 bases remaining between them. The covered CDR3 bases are TGTGCCAGCAGCTGGACTTTCACAGATACG. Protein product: CASSWTFTDT. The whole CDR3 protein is CASSWTFTDTQYF.

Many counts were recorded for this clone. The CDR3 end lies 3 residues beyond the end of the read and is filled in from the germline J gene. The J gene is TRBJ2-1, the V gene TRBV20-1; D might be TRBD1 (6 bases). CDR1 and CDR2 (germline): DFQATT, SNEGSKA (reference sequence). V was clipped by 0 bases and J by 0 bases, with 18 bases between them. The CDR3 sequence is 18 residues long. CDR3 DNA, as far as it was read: TGCAGTGCTAGAGATCAGGGGTTTGGAGTGAGCTCCTACAATGAG. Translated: CSARDQGFGVSSYNE. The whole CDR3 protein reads CSARDQGFGVSSYNEQFF.

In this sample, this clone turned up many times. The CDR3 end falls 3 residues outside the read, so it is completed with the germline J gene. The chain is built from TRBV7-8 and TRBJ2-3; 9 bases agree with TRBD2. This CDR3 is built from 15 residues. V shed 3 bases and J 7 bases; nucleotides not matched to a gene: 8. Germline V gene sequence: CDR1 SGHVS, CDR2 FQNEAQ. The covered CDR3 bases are TGTGCCAGCAGCTTCCGACTAGCGGCCCGCAATACG. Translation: CASSFRLAARNT. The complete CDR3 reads CASSFRLAARNTQYF.

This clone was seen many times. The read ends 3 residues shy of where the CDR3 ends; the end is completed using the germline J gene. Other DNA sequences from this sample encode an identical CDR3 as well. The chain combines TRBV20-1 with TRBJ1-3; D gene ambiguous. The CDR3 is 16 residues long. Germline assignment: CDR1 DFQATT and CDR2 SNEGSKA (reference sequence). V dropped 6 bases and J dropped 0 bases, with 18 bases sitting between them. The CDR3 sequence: CSARKGYRVSGNTIYF. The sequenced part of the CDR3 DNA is TGCAGTGCAAGGAAGGGCTACAGAGTCTCTGGAAACACC.

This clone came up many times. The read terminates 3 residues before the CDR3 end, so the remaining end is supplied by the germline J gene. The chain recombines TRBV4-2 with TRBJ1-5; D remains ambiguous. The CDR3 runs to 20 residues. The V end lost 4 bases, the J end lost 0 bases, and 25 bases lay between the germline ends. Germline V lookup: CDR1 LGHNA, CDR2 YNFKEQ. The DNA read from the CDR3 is TGTGCCAGCAGCCCCTGGGTCTCTAGCAATCAGCCCTCTAGCAATCAGCCC. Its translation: CASSPWVSSNQPSSNQP. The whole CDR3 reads CASSPWVSSNQPSSNQPQHF.

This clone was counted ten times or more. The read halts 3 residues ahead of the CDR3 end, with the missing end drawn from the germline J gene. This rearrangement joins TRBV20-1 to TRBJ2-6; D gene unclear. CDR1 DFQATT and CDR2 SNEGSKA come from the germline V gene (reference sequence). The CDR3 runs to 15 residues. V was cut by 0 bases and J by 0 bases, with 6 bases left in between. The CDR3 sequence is CSARDRNSGANVLTF. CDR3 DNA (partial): TGCAGTGCTAGAGACAGGAACTCTGGGGCCAACGTC.

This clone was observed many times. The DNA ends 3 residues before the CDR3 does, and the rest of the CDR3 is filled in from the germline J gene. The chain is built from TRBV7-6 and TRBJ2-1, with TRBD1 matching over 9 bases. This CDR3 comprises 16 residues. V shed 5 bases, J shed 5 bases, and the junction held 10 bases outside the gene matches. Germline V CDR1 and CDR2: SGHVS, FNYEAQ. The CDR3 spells CASSPWGGTGNNEQFF. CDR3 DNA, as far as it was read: TGTGCCAGCAGCCCCTGGGGCGGGACAGGGAACAATGAG.

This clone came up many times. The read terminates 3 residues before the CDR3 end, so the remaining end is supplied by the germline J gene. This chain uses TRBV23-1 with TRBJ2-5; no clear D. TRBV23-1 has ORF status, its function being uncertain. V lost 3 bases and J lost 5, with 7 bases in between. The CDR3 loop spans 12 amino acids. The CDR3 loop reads CASSHHRETQYF. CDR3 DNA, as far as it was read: TGCGCCAGCAGTCACCACCGGGAGACC.

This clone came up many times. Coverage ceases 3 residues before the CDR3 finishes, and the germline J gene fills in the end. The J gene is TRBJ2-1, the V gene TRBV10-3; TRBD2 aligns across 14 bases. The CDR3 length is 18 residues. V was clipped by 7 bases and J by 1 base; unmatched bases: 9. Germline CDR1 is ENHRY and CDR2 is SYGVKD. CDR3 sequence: CAIIQTSGGVSSYNEQFF. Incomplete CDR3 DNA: TGTGCCATCATCCAGACTAGCGGGGGGGTTAGTTCCTACAATGAG.

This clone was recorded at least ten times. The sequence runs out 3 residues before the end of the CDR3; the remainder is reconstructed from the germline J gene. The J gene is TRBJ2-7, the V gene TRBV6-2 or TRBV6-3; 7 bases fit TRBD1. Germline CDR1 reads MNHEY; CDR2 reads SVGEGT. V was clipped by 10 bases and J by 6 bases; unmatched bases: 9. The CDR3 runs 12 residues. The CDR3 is CATRQGLGEQYF. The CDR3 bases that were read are TGTGCCACCAGACAGGGTTTGGGCGAG.

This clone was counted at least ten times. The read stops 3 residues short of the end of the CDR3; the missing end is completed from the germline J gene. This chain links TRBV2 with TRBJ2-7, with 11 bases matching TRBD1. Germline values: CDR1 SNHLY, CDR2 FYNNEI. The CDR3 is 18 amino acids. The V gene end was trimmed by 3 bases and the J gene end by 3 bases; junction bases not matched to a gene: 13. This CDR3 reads CASSELPRGTGGIYEQYF. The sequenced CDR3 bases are TGTGCCAGCAGTGAGCTGCCAAGGGGGACAGGGGGGATCTACGAG.

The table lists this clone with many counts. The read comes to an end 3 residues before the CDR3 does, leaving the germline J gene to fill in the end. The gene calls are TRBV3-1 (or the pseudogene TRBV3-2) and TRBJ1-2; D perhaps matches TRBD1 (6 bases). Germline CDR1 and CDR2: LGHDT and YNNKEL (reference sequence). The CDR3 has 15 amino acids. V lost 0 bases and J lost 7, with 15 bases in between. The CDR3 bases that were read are TGTGCCAGCAGCCAAGATCTCGCAGGGGCTATTGGC. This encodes CASSQDLAGAIG. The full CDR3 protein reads CASSQDLAGAIGYTF.

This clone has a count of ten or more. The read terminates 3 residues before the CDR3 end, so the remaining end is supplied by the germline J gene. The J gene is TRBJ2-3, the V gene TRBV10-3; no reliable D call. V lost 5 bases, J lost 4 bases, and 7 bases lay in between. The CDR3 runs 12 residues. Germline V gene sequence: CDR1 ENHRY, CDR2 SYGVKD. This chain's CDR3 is CAISYEADTQYF. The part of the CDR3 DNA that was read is TGTGCCATCAGTTACGAGGCAGATACG.

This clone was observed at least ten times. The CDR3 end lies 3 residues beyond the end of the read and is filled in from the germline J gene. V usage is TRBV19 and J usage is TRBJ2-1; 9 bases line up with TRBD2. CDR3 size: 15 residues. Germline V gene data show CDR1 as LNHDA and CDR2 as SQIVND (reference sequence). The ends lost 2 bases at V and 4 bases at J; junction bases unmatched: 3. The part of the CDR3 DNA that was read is TGTGCCAGTAGTATAAAGCTAGCGGGGTACAATGAG. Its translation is CASSIKLAGYNE. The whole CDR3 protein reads CASSIKLAGYNEQFF.

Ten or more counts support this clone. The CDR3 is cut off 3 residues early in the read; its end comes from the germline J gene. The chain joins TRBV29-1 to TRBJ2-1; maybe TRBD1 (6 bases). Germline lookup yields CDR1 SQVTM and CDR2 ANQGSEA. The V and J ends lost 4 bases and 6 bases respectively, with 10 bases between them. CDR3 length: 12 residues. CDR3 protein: CSVGEQGNEQFF. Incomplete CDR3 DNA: TGCAGCGTTGGGGAACAGGGCAATGAG.

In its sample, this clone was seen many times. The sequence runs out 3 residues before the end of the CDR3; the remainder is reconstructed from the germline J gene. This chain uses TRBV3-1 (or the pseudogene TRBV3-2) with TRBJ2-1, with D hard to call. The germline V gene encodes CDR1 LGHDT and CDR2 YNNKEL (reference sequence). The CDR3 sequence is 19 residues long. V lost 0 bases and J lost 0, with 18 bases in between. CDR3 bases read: TGTGCCAGCAGCCAAGACTCCCATCTACCCCCAAACTCCTACAATGAG. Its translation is CASSQDSHLPPNSYNE. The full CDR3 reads CASSQDSHLPPNSYNEQFF.

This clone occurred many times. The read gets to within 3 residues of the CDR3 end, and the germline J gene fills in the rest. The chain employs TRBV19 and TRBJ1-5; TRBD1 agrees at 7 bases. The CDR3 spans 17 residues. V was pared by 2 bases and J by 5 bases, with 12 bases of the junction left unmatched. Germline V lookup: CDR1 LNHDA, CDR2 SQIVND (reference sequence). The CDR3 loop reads CASSIFGDRSVYQPQHF. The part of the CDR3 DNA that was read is TGTGCCAGTAGTATATTTGGGGACAGATCAGTTTATCAGCCC.

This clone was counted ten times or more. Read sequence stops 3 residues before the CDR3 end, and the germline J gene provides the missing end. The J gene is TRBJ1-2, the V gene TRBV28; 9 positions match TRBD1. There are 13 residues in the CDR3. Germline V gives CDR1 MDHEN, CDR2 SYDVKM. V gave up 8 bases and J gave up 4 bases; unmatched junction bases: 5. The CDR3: CASCGDRVYGYTF. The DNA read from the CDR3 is TGTGCCAGCTGCGGGGACAGGGTCTATGGC.

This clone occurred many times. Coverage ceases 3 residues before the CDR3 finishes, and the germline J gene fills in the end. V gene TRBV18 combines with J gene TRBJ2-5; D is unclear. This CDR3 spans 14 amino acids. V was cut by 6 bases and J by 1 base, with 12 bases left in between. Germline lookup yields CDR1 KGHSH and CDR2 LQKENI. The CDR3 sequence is CASSSQQAQETQYF. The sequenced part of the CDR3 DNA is TGTGCCAGCTCCAGCCAGCAGGCCCAAGAGACC. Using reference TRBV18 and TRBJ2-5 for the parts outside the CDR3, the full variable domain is NAGVMQNPRHLVRRRGQEARLRCSPMKGHSHVYWYRQLPEEGLKFMVYLQKENIIDESGMPKERFSAEFPKEGPSILRIQQVVRGDSAAYFCASSSQQAQETQYFGPGTRLLVL.

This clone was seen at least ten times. CDR3 in amino acids: CASKLGRNSNQPQHF. Incomplete CDR3 DNA: TGTGCCAGCAAGCTGGGGCGGAATAGCAATCAGCCC. V is TRBV6-2 or TRBV6-3 and J is TRBJ1-5; maybe TRBD1 (5 bases). The observed sequence ends 3 residues before the CDR3 terminus, with the missing tail filled in from the germline J gene. The germline V and J ends were trimmed by 7 bases and 0 bases, with 13 bases remaining between them. The CDR3 is 15 residues long. Germline assignment: CDR1 MNHEY and CDR2 SVGEGT.

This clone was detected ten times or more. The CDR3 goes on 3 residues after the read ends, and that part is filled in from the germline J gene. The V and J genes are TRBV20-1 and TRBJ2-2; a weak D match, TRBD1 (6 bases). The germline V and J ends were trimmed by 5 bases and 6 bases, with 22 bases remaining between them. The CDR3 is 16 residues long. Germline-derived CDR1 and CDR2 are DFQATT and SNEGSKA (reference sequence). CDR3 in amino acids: CSAVIRGKGMAGELFF. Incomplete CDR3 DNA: TGCAGTGCTGTAATAAGGGGGAAGGGAATGGCCGGGGAG.

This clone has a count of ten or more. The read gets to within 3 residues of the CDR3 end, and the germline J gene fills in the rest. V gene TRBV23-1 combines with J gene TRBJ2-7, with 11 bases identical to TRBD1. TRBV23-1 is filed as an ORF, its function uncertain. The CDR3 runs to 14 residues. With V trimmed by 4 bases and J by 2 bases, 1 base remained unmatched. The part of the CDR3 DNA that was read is TGCGCCAGCAGTCCGGGACAGGGGGCCTACGAG. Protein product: CASSPGQGAYE. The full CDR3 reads CASSPGQGAYEQYF.

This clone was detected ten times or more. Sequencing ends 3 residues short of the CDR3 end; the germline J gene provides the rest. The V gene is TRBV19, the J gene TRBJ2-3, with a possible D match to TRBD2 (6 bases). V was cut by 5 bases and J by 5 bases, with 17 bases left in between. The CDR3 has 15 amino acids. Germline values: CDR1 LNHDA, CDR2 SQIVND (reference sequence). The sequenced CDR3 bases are TGTGCCAGTAGTCCCCAGGAATCCGGGGGAGATACG. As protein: CASSPQESGGDT. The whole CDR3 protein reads CASSPQESGGDTQYF.

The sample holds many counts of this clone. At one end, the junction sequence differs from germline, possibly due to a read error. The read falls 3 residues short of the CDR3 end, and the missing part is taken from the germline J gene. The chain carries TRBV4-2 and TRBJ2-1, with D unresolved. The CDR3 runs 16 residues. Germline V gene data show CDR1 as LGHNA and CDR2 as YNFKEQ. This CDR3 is CASSQDSSEAYNEQFF. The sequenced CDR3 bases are TGCGCCAGCAGCCAAGATTCGAGCGAAGCCTACAATGAG.

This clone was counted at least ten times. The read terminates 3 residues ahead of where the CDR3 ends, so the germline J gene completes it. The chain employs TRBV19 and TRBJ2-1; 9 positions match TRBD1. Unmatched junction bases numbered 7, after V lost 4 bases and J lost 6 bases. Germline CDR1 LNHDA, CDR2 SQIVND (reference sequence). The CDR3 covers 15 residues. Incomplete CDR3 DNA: TGTGCCAGTAGTACGCCGGGACAGGGTGGCAATGAG. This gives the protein CASSTPGQGGNE. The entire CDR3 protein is CASSTPGQGGNEQFF.